The 7 T cell receptor beta chains below were found in one sample sequenced in a study of tumor-infiltrating lymphocytes in primary liver carcinoma. Constant-region priming of about 520 ng total RNA yielded TCR beta cDNA. The TCR beta library was amplified through three nested multiplex PCR rounds in a modified ARM-PCR procedure. Researchers ran the first two PCR rounds for roughly 11 cycles each with TRBV1-TRBV30 forward primers and a C-beta reverse primer. A single record per CDR3 protein comes from TCRdb applying MiXCR to the multiplex PCR reads. The table lists 85,000 to 100,000 distinct CDR3 sequences, about 70% of them singletons. From unsorted bulk tissue weighing about 18-30 mg, DNA and RNA were co-extracted. What was sequenced was tumor-adjacent normal liver tissue. These receptors were taken from a man aged 35 to 55 with primary liver carcinoma and hepatitis B virus infection.

The chain uses TRBV29-1 and TRBJ2-7; TRBD2 is a possible D gene (5 bases). The V end lost 8 bases, the J end lost 7 bases, and 18 bases lay between the germline ends. CDR1 SQVTM and CDR2 ANQGSEA come from the germline V gene. The length of the CDR3 is 12 residues. In DNA, the CDR3 is TGCAGCACGTGGCTGTATTCGGGAGAGCAGTACTTC. Translating it yields CSTWLYSGEQYF.

This clonotype was seen repeatedly, ten times or more. The chain combines TRBV4-1 with TRBJ2-2; D may be TRBD1 (5 bases). The CDR3 runs to 14 residues. The germline V gene encodes CDR1 MGHRA and CDR2 YSYEKL. Between the trimmed V and J ends, which lost 4 bases and 4 bases, there was a span of 10 bases. The CDR3 loop is CASSLTQGTGELFF. CDR3 DNA sequence: TGCGCCAGCAGCCTTACCCAGGGCACCGGGGAGCTGTTTTTT.

CDR3 bases: TGCGCCAGCAGTGCTAGGACGGACGACGACGAGCAGTACTTC. Translated, it gives CASSARTDDDEQYF. The V call is TRBV5-1, the J call TRBJ2-7; D gene unclear. Germline CDR1 and CDR2: SGHRS and YFSETQ. V lost 5 bases and J lost 5, with 17 bases in between. The CDR3 spans 14 residues.

Of note for this clonotype: In this CDR3 the conserved last residue, phenylalanine or tryptophan, is missing, so a read error is likely. The V and J genes are TRBV29-1 and TRBJ2-3, with 10 bases fitting TRBD2. CDR3 length equals 17 residues. CDR1 and CDR2 from the germline V gene are SQVTM and ANQGSEA. Trimming at V came to 3 bases and at J to 3 bases, leaving 12 bases not matched to a gene. DNA for the CDR3: TGCAGCGTTGATATGCCTAGCGGGAGTTTAGGGACAGATACGCAGTATCTT. Its protein product is CSVDMPSGSLGTDTQYL.

Note on this clonotype: A read error is possible here, since a much larger clone lies one base away. The chain has TRBV5-1 and TRBJ1-2, with TRBD1 matching over 11 bases. The CDR3 has 15 residues. Germline CDR1 and CDR2: SGHRS and YFSETQ. The CDR3 sequence: CASGLAPGQGDGYTF. The DNA for the CDR3 is TGCGCCAGCGGCTTGGCCCCGGGACAGGGGGATGGCTACACCTTC. The full variable domain, rest sourced from reference TRBV5-1 and TRBJ1-2, is KAGVTQTPRYLIKTRGQQVTLSCSPISGHRSVSWYQQTPGQGLQFLFEYFSETQRNKGNFPGRFSGRQFSNSRSEMNVSTLELGDSALYLCASGLAPGQGDGYTFGSGTRLTVV.

The V call is TRBV18, the J call TRBJ2-1; TRBD2 aligns across 11 bases. The CDR3 totals 15 residues. Losses at the gene ends were 0 bases for V and 9 bases for J; bases not matched to a gene: 4. CDR1 is KGHSH and CDR2 is LQKENI in the germline V gene. The CDR3 is CASSPPLAGEGEQFF. The CDR3 DNA reads as TGTGCCAGCTCACCACCACTAGCGGGAGAGGGTGAGCAGTTCTTC.

Turning to this clonotype: The junction does not match germline at one end; this may be a read error. This chain connects TRBV11-1 to TRBJ2-1; 7 bases match TRBD2. This CDR3 is 14 amino acids long. Germline values: CDR1 SGHAT, CDR2 FQDESV (reference sequence). The CDR3 DNA reads as TGTACCAGCAGCGAAGCGGGAAATAGGAATGAGCAGTTCTTC. Amino acid sequence: CTSSEAGNRNEQFF.